A selection of T cell receptor beta chains follows, all from one sample in a study of cytomegalovirus exposure and HLA in healthy donors. This table comes from immunoSEQ multiplex PCR, and its TCRdb copy is limited to in-frame clones, with some not included. Found here are 150,000 to 200,000 clones, around 80% of them singletons; the top ten hold roughly 0.5%. Sequencing used PBMCs. These receptors were taken from a woman between 45 and 65 years old in good health and CMV-seronegative. The CDR3 runs from the conserved cysteine through the conserved F or W.

j_gene | v_gene | len | CDR3aa
TRBJ1-2 | TRBV5-4 | 14 | CASSLVAGAYGYTF
TRBJ1-1 | TRBV19 | 13 | CASSTDRNTEAFF
TRBJ1-4 | TRBV5-4 | 15 | CASSFSQGGNEKLFF
TRBJ2-3 | TRBV4-3 | 16 | CASSSMVGDITDTQYF
TRBJ1-1 | TRBV19 | 12 | CASSMTGSEAFF
TRBJ2-1 | TRBV5-1 | 15 | CASSLRAGDYNEQFF
TRBJ2-2 | TRBV6-6 | 12 | CASVPTGGELFF
TRBJ2-5 | TRBV2 | 15 | CASEPSGAPRETQYF
TRBJ1-5 | TRBV7-8 | 15 | CASGYQGLNNQPQHF
TRBJ2-5 | TRBV28 | 16 | CASSFPRDRGEETQYF
TRBJ2-7 | TRBV30 | 13 | CAWSSTGIYEQYF
TRBJ1-2 | TRBV6-1 | 13 | CASSEWGDYGYTF